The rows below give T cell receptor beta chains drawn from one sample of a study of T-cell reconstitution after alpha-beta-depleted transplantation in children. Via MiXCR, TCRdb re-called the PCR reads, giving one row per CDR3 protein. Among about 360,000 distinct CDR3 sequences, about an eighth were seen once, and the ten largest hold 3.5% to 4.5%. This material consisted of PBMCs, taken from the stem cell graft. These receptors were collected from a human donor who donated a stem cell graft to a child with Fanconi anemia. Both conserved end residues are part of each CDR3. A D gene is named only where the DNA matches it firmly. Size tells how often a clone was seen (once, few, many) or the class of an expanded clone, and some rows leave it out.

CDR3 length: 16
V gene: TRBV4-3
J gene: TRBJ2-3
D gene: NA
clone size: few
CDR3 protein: CASSQVERGWSDTQYF
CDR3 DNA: TGCGCCAGCAGCCAAGTGGAAAGGGGCTGGTCAGATACGCAGTATTTT

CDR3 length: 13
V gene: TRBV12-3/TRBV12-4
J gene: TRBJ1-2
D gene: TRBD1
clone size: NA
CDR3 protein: CASSFDRGYGYTF
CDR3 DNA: TGTGCCAGCAGTTTTGACAGGGGCTATGGCTACACCTTC

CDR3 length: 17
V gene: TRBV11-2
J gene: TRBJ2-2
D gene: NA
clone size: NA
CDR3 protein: CASSLIRWAVNTGELFF
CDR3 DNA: TGTGCCAGCAGCTTAATAAGATGGGCGGTGAACACCGGGGAGCTGTTTTTT

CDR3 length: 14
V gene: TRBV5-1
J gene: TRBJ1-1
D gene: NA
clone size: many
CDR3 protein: CASSVRGEGTEAFF
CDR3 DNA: TGCGCCAGCAGCGTCAGGGGTGAAGGAACTGAAGCTTTCTTT

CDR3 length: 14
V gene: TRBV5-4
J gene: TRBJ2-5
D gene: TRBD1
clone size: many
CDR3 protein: CASSRGQPQETQYF
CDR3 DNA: TGTGCCAGCAGCCGGGGACAGCCTCAAGAGACCCAGTACTTC

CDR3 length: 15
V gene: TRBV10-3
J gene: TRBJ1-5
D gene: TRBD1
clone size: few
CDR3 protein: CAISYTGGEDQPQHF
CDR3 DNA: TGTGCCATCAGTTATACAGGGGGCGAGGATCAGCCCCAGCATTTT

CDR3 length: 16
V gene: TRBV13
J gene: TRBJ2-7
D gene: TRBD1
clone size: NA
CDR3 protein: CASSPTQGTGDYEQYF
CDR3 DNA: TGTGCCAGCAGCCCGACCCAAGGGACAGGCGACTACGAGCAGTACTTC

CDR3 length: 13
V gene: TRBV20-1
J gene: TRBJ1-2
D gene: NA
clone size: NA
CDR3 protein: CSAIRRDIYGYTF
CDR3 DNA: TGCAGTGCCATCCGGAGGGACATCTATGGCTACACCTTC

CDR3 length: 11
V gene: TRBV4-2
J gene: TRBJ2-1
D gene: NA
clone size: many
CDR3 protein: CASSQGNEQFF
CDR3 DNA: TGTGCCAGCAGCCAAGGTAATGAGCAGTTCTTC

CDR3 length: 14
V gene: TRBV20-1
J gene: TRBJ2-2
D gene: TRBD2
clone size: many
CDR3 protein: CSAARGGSAGELFF
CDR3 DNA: TGCAGTGCTGCCCGCGGGGGTTCGGCCGGGGAGCTGTTTTTT

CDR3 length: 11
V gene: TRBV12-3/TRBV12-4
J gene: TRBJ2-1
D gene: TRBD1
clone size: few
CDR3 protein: CASRLGQGVFF
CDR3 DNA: TGTGCCAGCAGATTAGGACAGGGAGTGTTCTTC

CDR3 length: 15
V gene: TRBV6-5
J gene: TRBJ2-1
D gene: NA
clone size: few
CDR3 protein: CASSYKGLWTNEQFF
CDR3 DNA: TGTGCCAGCAGTTACAAGGGTCTATGGACTAATGAGCAGTTCTTC

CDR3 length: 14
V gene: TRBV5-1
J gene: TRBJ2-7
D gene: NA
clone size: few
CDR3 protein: CASSAWTDAYEQYF
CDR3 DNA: TGCGCCAGCAGCGCATGGACAGACGCCTACGAGCAGTACTTC

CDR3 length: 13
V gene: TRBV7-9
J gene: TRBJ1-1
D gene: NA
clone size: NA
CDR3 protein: CASSPPADTEAFF
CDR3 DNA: TGTGCCAGCAGCCCACCGGCAGACACTGAAGCTTTCTTT

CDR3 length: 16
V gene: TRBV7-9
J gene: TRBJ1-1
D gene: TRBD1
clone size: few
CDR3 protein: CASSTGQGAFNTEAFF
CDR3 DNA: TGTGCCAGCAGTACAGGACAGGGGGCGTTTAACACTGAAGCTTTCTTT

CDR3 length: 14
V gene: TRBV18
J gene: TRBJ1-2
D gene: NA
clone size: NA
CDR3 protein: CASSPLGRSYGYTF
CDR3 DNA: TGTGCCAGCTCACCACTTGGCAGGAGCTATGGCTACACCTTC

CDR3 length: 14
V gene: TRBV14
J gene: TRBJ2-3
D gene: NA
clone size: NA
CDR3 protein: CASSGEFLTDTQYF
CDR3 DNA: TGTGCCAGCTCCGGGGAGTTCCTCACAGATACGCAGTATTTT

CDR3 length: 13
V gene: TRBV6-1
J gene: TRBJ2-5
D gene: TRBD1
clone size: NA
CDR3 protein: CASSESRTGPQYF
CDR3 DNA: TGTGCCAGCAGTGAATCTCGGACAGGCCCCCAGTACTTC

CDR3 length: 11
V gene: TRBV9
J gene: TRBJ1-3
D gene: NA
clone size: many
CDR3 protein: CASSVGNTIYF
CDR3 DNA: TGTGCCAGCAGCGTAGGGAACACCATATATTTT

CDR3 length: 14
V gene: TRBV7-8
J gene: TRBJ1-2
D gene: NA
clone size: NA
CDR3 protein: CASSPGQPIGGYTF
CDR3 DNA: TGTGCCAGCAGCCCCGGACAGCCGATCGGTGGCTACACCTTC

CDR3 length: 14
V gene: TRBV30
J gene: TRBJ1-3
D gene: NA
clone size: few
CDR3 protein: CAWNRAGPGNTIYF
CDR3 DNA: TGTGCCTGGAATCGGGCAGGGCCTGGAAACACCATATATTTT

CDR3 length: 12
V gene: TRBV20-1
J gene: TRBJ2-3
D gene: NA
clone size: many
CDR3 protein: CSAVPGADTQYF
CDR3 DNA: TGCAGTGCTGTTCCAGGGGCAGATACGCAGTATTTT

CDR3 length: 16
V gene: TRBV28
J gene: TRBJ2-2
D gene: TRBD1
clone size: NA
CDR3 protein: CASSFSGQGYTGELFF
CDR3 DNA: TGTGCCAGCAGTTTCTCTGGACAGGGGTACACCGGGGAGCTGTTTTTT

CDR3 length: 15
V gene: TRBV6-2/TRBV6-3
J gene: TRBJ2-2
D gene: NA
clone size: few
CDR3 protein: CASSRVPTGTGELFF
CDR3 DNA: TGTGCCAGCAGTCGGGTTCCCACAGGGACCGGGGAGCTGTTTTTT

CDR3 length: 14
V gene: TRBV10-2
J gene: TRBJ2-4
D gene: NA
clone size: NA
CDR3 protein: CASSPGIAKNIQYF
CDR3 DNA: TGCGCCAGCAGCCCTGGTATAGCCAAAAACATTCAGTACTTC

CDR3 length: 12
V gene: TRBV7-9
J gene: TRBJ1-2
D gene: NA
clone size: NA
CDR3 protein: CASSLKMNGYTF
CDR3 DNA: TGTGCCAGCAGCTTAAAGATGAATGGCTACACCTTC

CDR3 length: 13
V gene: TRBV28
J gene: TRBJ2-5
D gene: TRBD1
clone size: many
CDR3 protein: CASTDRVRETQYF
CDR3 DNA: TGTGCCAGCACCGACAGGGTGCGGGAGACCCAGTACTTC

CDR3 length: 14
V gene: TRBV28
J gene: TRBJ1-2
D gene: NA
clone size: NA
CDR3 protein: CASSGPGPKRGYTF
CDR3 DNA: TGTGCCAGCAGTGGACCGGGACCGAAACGAGGCTACACCTTC

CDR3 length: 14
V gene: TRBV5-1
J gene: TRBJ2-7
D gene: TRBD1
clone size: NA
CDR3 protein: CASSLWTGAYEQYF
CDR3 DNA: TGCGCCAGCAGCTTGTGGACAGGGGCCTACGAGCAGTACTTC

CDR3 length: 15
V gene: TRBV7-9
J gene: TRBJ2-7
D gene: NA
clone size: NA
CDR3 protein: CASSLDTQVLGEQYF
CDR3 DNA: TGTGCCAGCAGCTTAGATACACAGGTCCTGGGTGAGCAGTACTTC